Reported below is one T cell receptor beta chain. Assay used: immunoSEQ multiplex PCR; TCRdb lists only in-frame clones, some missing. This table has about 300,000 clones, roughly 85% appearing once. These data originate in a study of blood T cell repertoires in COVID-19. Turning to the study itself: The cDNA or gDNA used as material had been derived from T cells, B-cell-depleted T cells, or PBMCs.

V shed 0 bases and J 5 bases; nucleotides not matched to a gene: 3. The CDR3 consists of 15 residues. Germline assignment: CDR1 SGHRS and CDR2 YFSETQ. This chain joins TRBV5-1 and TRBJ1-4; TRBD1 matches at 8 bases. Input material: PBMCs or T cells enriched from blood (not recorded which). This clonotype was sampled from a woman aged 25 to 39 who had been exposed to COVID-19. The CDR3, as DNA: TGCGCCAGCAGCTTGGTGCCAGGGGGCAATGAAAAACTGTTTTTT. Its protein is CASSLVPGGNEKLFF.